One sample yielded the 7 T cell receptor beta chains listed below, sequenced in a study of T cells in Graves' hyperthyroidism and ophthalmopathy. TCR beta CDR3 region amplification was performed from RNA transcripts. The HTBI primer set was used in a first-round RT-PCR of the TCR CDR3. MiXCR, run by TCRdb on the multiplex PCR reads, gives a single entry per CDR3 protein. This sample has about 59,000 distinct CDR3 sequences, with under 70% found just once. Sequencing was done on a sample of blood. These TCRs come from a woman in her sixties or seventies with Graves' ophthalmopathy.

This chain connects TRBV29-1 to TRBJ2-5, with 8 bases fitting TRBD2. Trimming took 5 bases from V and 7 from J; bases not matched to a gene: 12. Germline loops: CDR1 SQVTM, CDR2 ANQGSEA. CDR3 size: 14 residues. CDR3 nucleotide sequence: TGCAGCGTTACTTATTCGACTAGCGTTGGGACCCAGTACTTC. Protein product: CSVTYSTSVGTQYF. Combining the CDR3 with reference TRBV29-1 and TRBJ2-5 gives the whole variable domain SAVISQKPSRDICQRGTSLTIQCQVDSQVTMMFWYRQQPGQSLTLIATANQGSEATYESGFVIDKFPISRPNLTFSTLTVSNMSPEDSSIYLCSVTYSTSVGTQYFGPGTRLLVL.

The rearrangement uses TRBV6-1 and TRBJ1-2, with D perhaps TRBD1 (5 bases). Trimming took off 1 base at V and 2 bases at J, with 14 bases between the two ends. The length of the CDR3 is 16 residues. Germline V CDR1 and CDR2: MNHNS, SASEGT. The CDR3 region is CASSEVNKGFNYGYTF. CDR3 DNA sequence: TGTGCCAGCAGTGAAGTTAACAAGGGGTTCAACTATGGCTACACCTTC.

The CDR3 DNA is TGTGCCAGCTCATCGGGGGGTGACGCCCCTGAAGCTTTCTTT. Protein sequence: CASSSGGDAPEAFF. V is TRBV18 and J is TRBJ1-1; TRBD1 might be the D (5 bases). Germline CDR1 KGHSH, CDR2 LQKENI. This CDR3 contains 14 residues. Trimming pared 5 bases from V and 6 bases from J, leaving 16 bases between.

This clonotype was observed at least ten times. The rearrangement joins TRBV7-8 to TRBJ2-2, with 13 bases lining up with TRBD2. There are 16 residues in the CDR3. The germline V gene has CDR1 SGHVS and CDR2 FQNEAQ. V was pared by 10 bases and J by 1 base, with 6 bases of the junction left unmatched. CDR3: CATGTSGTENTGELFF. The DNA for the CDR3 is TGTGCCACCGGGACTAGCGGGACCGAGAACACCGGGGAGCTGTTTTTT. Looking up the rest from reference TRBV7-8 and TRBJ2-2 gives the full variable domain: GAGVSQSPRYKVAKRGQDVALRCDPISGHVSLFWYQQALGQGPEFLTYFQNEAQLDKSGLPSDRFFAERPEGSVSTLKIQRTQQEDSAVYLCATGTSGTENTGELFFGEGSRLTVL.

In this sample, this clonotype is medium-sized. CDR3 coding DNA: TGCAGTGCTAGGAACAGGGTAGACGAAAAACTGTTTTTT. It encodes CSARNRVDEKLFF. V and J are TRBV20-1 and TRBJ1-4; tentatively, D is TRBD1 (6 bases). CDR1 is DFQATT, CDR2 SNEGSKA, per germline (reference sequence). Trimming cost V 3 bases and J 8 bases, with 13 bases left between them. The CDR3 runs to 13 residues.

J is TRBJ2-7 and V is TRBV20-1; possibly TRBD2 for D (6 bases). Germline V gene lookup returns CDR1 DFQATT and CDR2 SNEGSKA (reference sequence). V lost 3 bases and J lost 2, with 11 bases in between. CDR3 size: 13 residues. The CDR3: CSARAGTAYEQYF. In DNA, the CDR3 is TGCAGTGCTAGGGCGGGGACGGCCTACGAGCAGTACTTC.

Concerning this clonotype: In this CDR3 the conserved last residue, phenylalanine or tryptophan, is missing, so a read error is likely. The DNA is omitted, as the CDR3 cannot be located on it reliably, and the CDR3 follows TCRdb's listing. The chain is built from TRBV5-1 and TRBJ2-1. The CDR3 extends over 9 residues, inclusive of both ends. Germline values: CDR1 SGHRS, CDR2 YFSETQ. The CDR3 loop is CASSLETVT.